The 6 T cell receptor beta chains below all came from one sample that was sequenced in a study of cytomegalovirus exposure and HLA in healthy donors. PCR amplification relied on 60 Vbeta primers (plus 13 Jbeta primers). The table came from immunoSEQ multiplex PCR; TCRdb's copy has only in-frame clones and leaves some out. The sample holds more than 100,000 clones, 8.9% seen once. Sequencing used PBMCs. These receptors were taken from a woman in her thirties or forties in good health and CMV-seropositive.

This clone has a handful of counts. The gene calls are TRBV6-1 and TRBJ1-2, with 7 bases lining up with TRBD1. CDR3 size: 14 residues. V dropped 4 bases and J dropped 6; count of bases not matched to a gene: 8. Per the germline V gene, CDR1 is MNHNS and CDR2 is SASEGT. This CDR3 is CASSVSQGVNGYTF. The CDR3, as DNA: TGTGCCAGCAGTGTGTCTCAGGGGGTTAATGGCTACACCTTC.

This chain connects TRBV7-2 to TRBJ1-4; D is possibly TRBD1 (6 bases). V lost 5 bases and J lost 8, with 18 bases in between. The germline gives CDR1 SGHTA, CDR2 FQGNSA. The CDR3 is 15 amino acids. The DNA of the CDR3 is TGTGCCAGCAGCCGCCAAACAGGGATAGGGGAAAAACTGTTTTTT. It specifies CASSRQTGIGEKLFF.

The rearrangement links TRBV11-2 to TRBJ1-1; the D is unclear. Trimming shortened V by 3 bases and J by 7 bases, and 6 bases separated the two germline ends. This CDR3 has 11 amino acids. The germline V gene has CDR1 SGHAT and CDR2 FQNNGV. CDR3 in DNA: TGTGCCAGCAGCTTTGCGGTTGAAGCTTTCTTT. This translates into CASSFAVEAFF.

The rearrangement joins TRBV9 to TRBJ1-2; D not certain. Germline values: CDR1 SGDLS, CDR2 YYNGEE. Deletions cut 4 bases from V and 6 bases from J, with 22 bases between. The CDR3 contains 16 residues. The DNA for the CDR3 is TGTGCCAGCAGCCCCAGACACGCAGCCAATGTGGATGGCTACACCTTC. Its translation: CASSPRHAANVDGYTF.

V gene TRBV2 combines with J gene TRBJ1-5, with D unclear. Trimming pared 3 bases from V and 7 bases from J, leaving 10 bases between. There are 13 residues in the CDR3. Germline V lookup: CDR1 SNHLY, CDR2 FYNNEI. CDR3 DNA: TGTGCCAGCAGTGACATTCGGGGACAGCCCCAGCATTTT. Residues: CASSDIRGQPQHF.

This clone was detected a few times. This chain connects TRBV5-1 to TRBJ1-1; 7 positions match TRBD1. There are 16 residues in the CDR3. The V and J ends lost 0 bases and 6 bases, in that order; junction bases with no gene match: 11. Germline V gene lookup returns CDR1 SGHRS and CDR2 YFSETQ. CDR3: CASSLAPDRLRAEAFF. The CDR3 bases are TGCGCCAGCAGCTTGGCCCCGGACAGGTTGAGGGCTGAAGCTTTCTTT.